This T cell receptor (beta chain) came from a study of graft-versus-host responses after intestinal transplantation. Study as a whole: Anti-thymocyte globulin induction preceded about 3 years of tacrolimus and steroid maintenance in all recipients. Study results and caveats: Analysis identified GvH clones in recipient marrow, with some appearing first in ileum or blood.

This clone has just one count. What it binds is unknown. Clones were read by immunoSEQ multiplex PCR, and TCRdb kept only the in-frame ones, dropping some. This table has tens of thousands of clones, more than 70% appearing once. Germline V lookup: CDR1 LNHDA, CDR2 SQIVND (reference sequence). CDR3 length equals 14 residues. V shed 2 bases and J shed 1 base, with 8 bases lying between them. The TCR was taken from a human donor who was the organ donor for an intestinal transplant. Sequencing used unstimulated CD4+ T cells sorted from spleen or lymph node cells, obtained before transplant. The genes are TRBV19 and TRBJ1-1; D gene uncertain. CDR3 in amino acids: CASSITLENTEAFF. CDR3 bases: TGTGCCAGTAGTATAACTCTAGAGAACACTGAAGCTTTCTTT.